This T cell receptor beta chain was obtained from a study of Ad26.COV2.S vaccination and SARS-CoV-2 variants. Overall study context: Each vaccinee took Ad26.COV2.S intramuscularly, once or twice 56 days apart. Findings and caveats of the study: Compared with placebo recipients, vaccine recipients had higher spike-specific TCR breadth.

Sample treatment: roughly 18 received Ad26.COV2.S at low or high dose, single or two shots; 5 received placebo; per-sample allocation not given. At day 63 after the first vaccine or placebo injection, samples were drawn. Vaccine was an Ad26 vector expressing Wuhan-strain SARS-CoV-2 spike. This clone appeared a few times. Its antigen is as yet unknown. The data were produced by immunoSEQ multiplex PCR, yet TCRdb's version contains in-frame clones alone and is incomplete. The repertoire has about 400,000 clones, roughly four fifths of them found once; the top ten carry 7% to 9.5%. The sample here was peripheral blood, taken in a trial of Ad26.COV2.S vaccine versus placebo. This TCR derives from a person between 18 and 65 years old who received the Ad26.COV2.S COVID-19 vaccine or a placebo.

CDR3 protein: CASSRDRGWGPQHF. The DNA of the CDR3 is TGTGCCAGCAGCAGGGACAGGGGATGGGGGCCCCAGCATTTT. The rearrangement uses TRBV5-6 and TRBJ1-5; 10 bases are a match to TRBD1. CDR1 and CDR2 from the germline V gene are SGHDT and YYEEEE. The V and J ends lost 4 bases and 9 bases, in that order; junction bases with no gene match: 7. The CDR3 runs 14 residues. Supplemented by reference TRBV5-6 and TRBJ1-5, the full variable domain reads DAGVTQSPTHLIKTRGQQVTLRCSPKSGHDTVSWYQQALGQGPQFIFQYYEEEERQRGNFPDRFSGHQFPNYSSELNVNALLLGDSALYLCASSRDRGWGPQHFGDGTRLSIL.